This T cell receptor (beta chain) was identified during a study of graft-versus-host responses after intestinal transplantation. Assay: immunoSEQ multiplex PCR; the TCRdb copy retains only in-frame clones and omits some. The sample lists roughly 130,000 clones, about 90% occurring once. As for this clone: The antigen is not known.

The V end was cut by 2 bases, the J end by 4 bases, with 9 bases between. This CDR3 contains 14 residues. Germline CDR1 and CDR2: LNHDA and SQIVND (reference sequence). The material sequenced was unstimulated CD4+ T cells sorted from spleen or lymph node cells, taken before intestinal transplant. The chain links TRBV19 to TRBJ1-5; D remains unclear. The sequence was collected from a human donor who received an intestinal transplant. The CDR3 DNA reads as TGTGCCAGTAGTATATACGGGGAGAATCAGCCCCAGCATTTT. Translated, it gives CASSIYGENQPQHF. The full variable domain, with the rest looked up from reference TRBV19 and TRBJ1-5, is DGGITQSPKYLFRKEGQNVTLSCEQNLNHDAMYWYRQDPGQGLRLIYYSQIVNDFQKGDIAEGYSVSREKKESFPLTVTSAQKNPTAFYLCASSIYGENQPQHFGDGTRLSIL.